These 18 T cell receptor beta chains were sequenced from one sample in a study of tumor-infiltrating lymphocytes in primary liver carcinoma. Synthesis of TCR beta cDNA was carried out from about 0.55 ug total RNA with a constant-region primer. Each TCR beta library was derived from three nested multiplex PCR rounds that employed slightly modified ARM-PCR. In the first two PCR rounds, TRBV1-TRBV30 forward primers were paired with a C-beta reverse primer, and each round lasted roughly 10 cycles. TCRdb reprocessed the multiplex PCR reads with MiXCR, giving one entry per CDR3 protein. The sample lists around 120,000 distinct CDR3 sequences; roughly 75% were seen once. Scientists recovered RNA and DNA together from roughly 20-30 mg of unsorted bulk tissue. Source material: tumor-adjacent normal liver tissue. Receptor source: a woman aged 55-75 years with primary liver carcinoma and hepatitis B virus infection.

This clonotype was observed a single time. One junction end does not reproduce the germline sequence, and a read error may be involved. V gene TRBV30 combines with J gene TRBJ2-1; D may be TRBD1 or TRBD2 (5 bases each). The CDR3 is 18 amino acids. The V gene's germline CDR1 is GTSNPN and CDR2 SVGIG (reference sequence). CDR3 bases: TGTGCCCGGAGTCCCTCCCTGGACGGACAAATCCGGAGGAATGAGCAGTTCTTC. This sequence encodes CARSPSLDGQIRRNEQFF.

In this sample, this clonotype turned up a few times. This sequence joins TRBV2 and TRBJ2-7; a possible D gene is TRBD1 (5 bases). Trimming cost V 8 bases and J 3 bases, with 14 bases left between them. Germline assignment: CDR1 SNHLY and CDR2 FYNNEI. This CDR3 contains 13 residues. The CDR3 bases are TGTGCCAGCGGTGTCACAGGCTACTACGAGCAGTACTTC. Its translation: CASGVTGYYEQYF.

The chain links TRBV29-1 to TRBJ2-3, with TRBD2 identical over 7 bases. This CDR3 has 14 residues. The V segment lost 5 bases and the J segment 2 bases; nucleotides outside the gene matches: 7. From germline, CDR1 is SQVTM and CDR2 ANQGSEA. CDR3 sequence reads: CSVTCTSDTDTQYF. The CDR3 DNA reads TGCAGCGTTACCTGTACTAGCGACACAGATACGCAGTATTTT.

The chain couples TRBV10-3 to TRBJ2-6, with D perhaps assigned TRBD1 or TRBD2 (5 bases each). CDR1 and CDR2 from the germline V gene are ENHRY and SYGVKD. The CDR3 is 17 residues long. This CDR3 reads CVSRRGVISSGANVLTF. CDR3 sequence (DNA): TGTGTCAGTCGAAGAGGGGTCATTTCCTCTGGGGCCAACGTCCTGACTTTC.

This clonotype was detected ten times or more. The chain links TRBV6-2 or TRBV6-3 to TRBJ2-2, with 7 bases identical to TRBD1. The CDR3 length is 15 residues. Germline assignment: CDR1 MNHEY and CDR2 SVGEGT. After removal of 2 bases from V and 3 bases from J, the junction contained 3 bases not matched to a gene. The CDR3 loop reads CASSYDRVDTGELFF. As DNA, the CDR3 is TGTGCCAGCAGTTACGACAGGGTAGACACCGGGGAGCTGTTTTTT.

Points on this clonotype: At one boundary the junction diverges from the germline segment, which might be a read error. The chain joins TRBV4-2 to TRBJ1-2; D unresolved. Germline values: CDR1 LGHNA, CDR2 YNFKEQ. This CDR3 is 15 amino acids long. CDR3 nucleotides: TGTGCCAGCAGACAAGATATTTACAGCTCCTATGGCTATACCTTC. Its protein product is CASRQDIYSSYGYTF.

On this clonotype itself: This may come from a read error, since a much larger clone is one base off. V usage is TRBV28 and J usage is TRBJ2-3; D uncertain. Trimming left V 10 bases short and J 4 bases short, with 24 bases between. CDR1 and CDR2 from the germline V gene are MDHEN and SYDVKM. This CDR3 comprises 16 residues. Here the CDR3 reads CATRPGRMRGADTQYF. The CDR3 nucleotides read TGTGCCACCAGGCCGGGTCGGATGAGAGGCGCAGATACGCAGTATTTT.

As regards this clonotype: A read error is possible here, since a much larger clone lies one base away. CDR3 DNA: TGCACCAGCAGCTTGGGGACAGTCGGCATCTCTGGAAACACCATATATTTT. Protein product: CTSSLGTVGISGNTIYF. The chain joins TRBV5-1 to TRBJ1-3, with 7 bases matching TRBD1. This CDR3 is built from 17 residues. Germline V CDR1 and CDR2: SGHRS, YFSETQ.

On this clonotype itself: At one of its ends the junction is not consistent with the germline gene, which may arise from a read error. This rearrangement joins TRBV11-2 to TRBJ2-7; the D gene is possibly TRBD2 (6 bases). The germline V gene encodes CDR1 SGHAT and CDR2 FQNNGV. The CDR3 spans 15 residues. The CDR3 region is CVSSLLTGVIYDQYF. The CDR3 bases are TGTGTCAGCAGCTTATTGACGGGAGTGATCTATGATCAGTACTTC.

CDR3: CASSIEGRANTEAFF. DNA for the CDR3: TGTGCCAGTAGTATAGAGGGCAGGGCGAACACTGAAGCTTTCTTT. This chain links TRBV19 with TRBJ1-1, with D tentatively TRBD1 (5 bases). Deletions cut 0 bases from V and 1 base from J, with 9 bases between. The CDR3 is made up of 15 amino acids. Germline loops: CDR1 LNHDA, CDR2 SQIVND (reference sequence).

Worth noting for this clonotype: A much more abundant neighbour one base away suggests this may be a read error. The chain recombines TRBV5-1 with TRBJ1-5, with unresolved D. CDR1 SGHRS and CDR2 YFSETQ come from the germline V gene. The CDR3 loop spans 15 amino acids. The CDR3 region is CASSLEPGVDQPQQF. CDR3 sequence (DNA): TGCGCCAGCAGCTTGGAGCCCGGGGTTGATCAGCCCCAGCAATTT.

In the case of this clonotype: At one end, the junction sequence differs from germline, possibly due to a read error. The chain has TRBV6-1 and TRBJ2-7, with 12 bases identical to TRBD2. The CDR3 sequence is 15 residues long. The V gene's germline CDR1 is MNHNS and CDR2 SASEGT. CDR3 DNA sequence: TGTGCCAGCAATGAAGAGACTAGCGGGAGTTGGGAGCAATACTTC. This encodes CASNEETSGSWEQYF.

Comments on this clonotype: A read error may be the cause here, since a much bigger clone is one base away. The chain uses TRBV7-9 and TRBJ2-5; D gene uncertain. V was cut by 1 base and J by 1 base, with 13 bases left in between. The germline V gene encodes CDR1 SEHNR and CDR2 FQNEAQ (reference sequence). This CDR3 contains 16 residues. In DNA, the CDR3 is TGTGCCAGCAGCTTAGGGGGTAACTACTTCCAAGAGACCCAGTACTTC. This sequence encodes CASSLGGNYFQETQYF.

Points on this clonotype: Relative to the germline gene, one junction end is altered; a read error may explain this. The chain uses TRBV11-2 and TRBJ2-3, with D possibly TRBD2 on 5 matching bases. This CDR3 comprises 14 residues. Germline V gene sequence: CDR1 SGHAT, CDR2 FQNNGV. The CDR3 region has the DNA TGTGCCAGCAGCTTAGTTGGGAGCACAGATGCGCAATACTTT. Translating it yields CASSLVGSTDAQYF.

The CDR3 DNA sequence: TGTGCCAGCAGCCACCGGGACCGCGAAACACAGAATAAAAAACTGTTTTTT. This translates into CASSHRDRETQNKKLFF. The genes are TRBV21-1 and TRBJ1-4; the table's D gene call, TRBD1, was not cross checked with the DNA. TRBV21-1 is recorded as a pseudogene. The CDR3 sequence is 17 residues long.

With regard to this clonotype: At one end the junction does not follow the germline gene, possibly because of a read error. V gene TRBV6-1 combines with J gene TRBJ2-7; D remains unclear. The CDR3 has 12 amino acids. The germline V gene has CDR1 MNHNS and CDR2 SASEGT. In nucleotides, the CDR3 is TGTGCCAGCAGTCTTAGCTCCTACGAGCACTACTTC. As protein: CASSLSSYEHYF.

The genes are TRBV4-1 and TRBJ2-1; 14 bases are shared with TRBD2. Germline V gene lookup returns CDR1 MGHRA and CDR2 YSYEKL. CDR3 length: 19 residues. Germline trimming cut 10 bases from V and 6 bases from J; bases unmatched to any gene: 20. The CDR3 sequence: CANNQDMGLAGVGGNEQFF. CDR3 DNA sequence: TGCGCCAACAACCAAGATATGGGACTAGCGGGAGTAGGTGGCAATGAGCAGTTCTTC.

Of note for this clonotype: A junction boundary mismatches the germline segment, possibly from a read error. This chain links TRBV4-1 with TRBJ2-1, with D tentatively TRBD1 or TRBD2 (5 bases each). The germline gives CDR1 MGHRA, CDR2 YSYEKL. This CDR3 comprises 16 residues. CDR3 amino acids: CATSQESGLAYNEHFF. CDR3 nucleotide sequence: TGCGCCACCAGCCAAGAGTCGGGGCTAGCCTACAATGAGCATTTCTTC.